The 14 T cell receptor beta chains below all came from one sample that was sequenced in a study of blood T cell repertoires in COVID-19. This table comes from immunoSEQ multiplex PCR, and its TCRdb copy is limited to in-frame clones, with some not included. The sample carries more than 95,000 clones, about 86% recorded once. Input material: peripheral blood. Source of these receptors: a woman aged 55-70 years in a cohort sampled during active or convalescent COVID-19.

V and J are TRBV2 and TRBJ1-1; the D is unclear. Germline CDR1 is SNHLY and CDR2 is FYNNEI. This CDR3 is 14 amino acids long. Trimming cost V 7 bases and J 1 base, with 13 bases left between them. As DNA, the CDR3 is TGTGCCAGCAAGGGAGAATCGGGGAACACTGAAGCTTTCTTT. Translation gives CASKGESGNTEAFF.

This sequence joins TRBV10-1 and TRBJ2-1; 7 positions match TRBD1. There are 15 residues in the CDR3. The V gene's germline CDR1 is WNHNN and CDR2 SYGVQD (reference sequence). V was pared by 0 bases and J by 6 bases, with 5 bases of the junction left unmatched. As DNA, the CDR3 is TGCGCCAGCAGTGAGTCGGGACAGTTGATCAATGAGCAGTTCTTC. Its protein is CASSESGQLINEQFF.

The gene calls are TRBV2 and TRBJ2-6, with D unresolved. The CDR3 is 16 amino acids. V was clipped by 4 bases and J by 3 bases, with 13 bases between them. Per germline, CDR1 SNHLY and CDR2 FYNNEI. The CDR3 loop reads CASSVEAAVGANVLTF. The CDR3 nucleotides read TGTGCCAGCAGTGTCGAGGCCGCTGTTGGGGCCAACGTCCTGACTTTC.

The chain employs TRBV5-1 and TRBJ2-7; D is perhaps TRBD2 (7 bases). The V end was cut by 0 bases, the J end by 1 base, with 8 bases between. The CDR3 length is 14 residues. The germline V gene encodes CDR1 SGHRS and CDR2 YFSETQ. CDR3 nucleotides: TGCGCCAGCAGCTTGGAGGGGGGGTCCTACGAGCAGTACTTC. Its translation: CASSLEGGSYEQYF.

The rearrangement uses TRBV12-1 and TRBJ2-5; the table assigns TRBD2, which was not confirmed against the DNA. TRBV12-1 is designated a pseudogene. CDR3 length equals 14 residues. The DNA for the CDR3 is TGTGCCAGCAGCCCCCTCATAGCGCCAGAGACCCAGTACTTC. Amino acid sequence: CASSPLIAPETQYF.

The chain joins TRBV3-1 (or the pseudogene TRBV3-2) to TRBJ2-1; TRBD2 aligns across 10 bases. The CDR3 runs 17 residues. CDR1 and CDR2 (germline): LGHDT, YNNKEL (reference sequence). V was pared by 0 bases and J by 8 bases, with 10 bases of the junction left unmatched. The CDR3 loop is CASSQDRALAGRDEQFF. The CDR3 bases are TGTGCCAGCAGCCAAGATCGAGCACTAGCGGGGCGGGATGAGCAGTTCTTC.

This sequence joins TRBV29-1 and TRBJ2-1; 16 nucleotides agree with TRBD2. V shed 5 bases, J shed 0 bases, and the junction held 7 bases outside the gene matches. This CDR3 region has 18 residues. Germline values: CDR1 SQVTM, CDR2 ANQGSEA. CDR3 sequence (DNA): TGCAGCGTTAACGGGACTAGCGGGGGGGCCCTCTCCTACAATGAGCAGTTCTTC. Protein sequence: CSVNGTSGGALSYNEQFF.

The V and J genes are TRBV2 and TRBJ2-2, with unresolved D. CDR1 SNHLY and CDR2 FYNNEI come from the germline V gene. The CDR3 loop spans 13 amino acids. V gave up 6 bases and J gave up 8 bases, with 13 bases separating them. CDR3 bases: TGTGCCAGCAGCCTTGAAACAGCAGGGGAGCTGTTTTTT. This codes for CASSLETAGELFF.

This sequence joins TRBV30 and TRBJ1-2, with no clear D. From germline, CDR1 is GTSNPN and CDR2 SVGIG (reference sequence). The ends were cut back, 0 bases at V and 2 bases at J, with 7 bases in the middle. The CDR3 contains 13 residues. The CDR3 sequence: CAWSVSRNYGYTF. CDR3 bases: TGTGCCTGGAGTGTAAGCAGGAACTATGGCTACACCTTC. Variable domain in full (rest from reference TRBV30 and TRBJ1-2): SQTIHQWPATLVQPVGSPLSLECTVEGTSNPNLYWYRQAAGRGLQLLFYSVGIGQISSEVPQNLSASRPQDRQFILSSKKLLLSDSGFYLCAWSVSRNYGYTFGSGTRLTVV.

This sequence joins TRBV9 and TRBJ2-1, with 11 nucleotides matching TRBD2. CDR1 and CDR2 from the germline V gene are SGDLS and YYNGEE. The CDR3 loop spans 16 amino acids. J was trimmed by 8 bases and V by 1 base; bases with no gene match: 8. CDR3 bases: TGTGCCAGCAGCGTATCCCCTAGCGGGGGGCTGCATGAGCAGTTCTTC. This codes for CASSVSPSGGLHEQFF.

The chain has TRBV28 and TRBJ1-1; 9 bases fit TRBD1. The CDR3 spans 14 residues. V shed 6 bases and J 10 bases; nucleotides not matched to a gene: 12. Germline V gives CDR1 MDHEN, CDR2 SYDVKM. CDR3 region: CASRTGQGSSAAFF. The DNA of the CDR3 is TGTGCCAGCAGGACGGGACAGGGTAGTTCCGCAGCTTTCTTT.

This rearrangement joins TRBV11-2 to TRBJ2-3, with a tentative D call TRBD2 (6 bases). The V and J ends lost 4 bases and 3 bases respectively, with 14 bases between them. CDR1 is SGHAT and CDR2 is FQNNGV in the germline V gene. The CDR3 is 15 residues long. The CDR3 DNA is TGTGCCAGCAGCTGGTCACCGGGAGAAACAGATACGCAGTATTTT. Protein product: CASSWSPGETDTQYF.

This chain connects TRBV27 to TRBJ1-5; D possibly corresponds to TRBD1 (6 bases). The CDR3 sequence is 13 residues long. Germline loops: CDR1 MNHEY, CDR2 SMNVEV (reference sequence). V lost 6 bases and J 3 bases, leaving 9 bases between the germline ends. The CDR3 loop is CASRQGFNQPQHF. As DNA, the CDR3 is TGTGCCAGCAGACAGGGCTTCAATCAGCCCCAGCATTTT.

The chain has TRBV30 and TRBJ2-2; 12 bases are shared with TRBD1. Germline V gene data show CDR1 as GTSNPN and CDR2 as SVGIG (reference sequence). The CDR3 is made up of 16 amino acids. With 2 bases clipped from V and 6 bases from J, the junction kept 7 bases outside the gene matches. CDR3 residues: CAWSRYRDRGPGELFF. The CDR3 bases are TGTGCCTGGAGTCGTTATCGGGACAGGGGGCCCGGGGAGCTGTTTTTT.